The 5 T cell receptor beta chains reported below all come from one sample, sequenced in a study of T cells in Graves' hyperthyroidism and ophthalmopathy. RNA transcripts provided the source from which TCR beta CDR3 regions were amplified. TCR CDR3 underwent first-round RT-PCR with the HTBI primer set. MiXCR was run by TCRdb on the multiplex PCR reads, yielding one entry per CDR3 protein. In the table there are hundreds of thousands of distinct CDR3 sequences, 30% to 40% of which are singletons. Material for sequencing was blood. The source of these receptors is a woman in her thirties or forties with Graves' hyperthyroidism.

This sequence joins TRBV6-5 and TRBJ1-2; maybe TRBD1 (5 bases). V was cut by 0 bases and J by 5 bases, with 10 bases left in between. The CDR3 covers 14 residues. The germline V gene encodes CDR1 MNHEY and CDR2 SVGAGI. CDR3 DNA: TGTGCCAGCAGTTACTCGGGACGGAGTTATGGCTACACCTTC. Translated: CASSYSGRSYGYTF.

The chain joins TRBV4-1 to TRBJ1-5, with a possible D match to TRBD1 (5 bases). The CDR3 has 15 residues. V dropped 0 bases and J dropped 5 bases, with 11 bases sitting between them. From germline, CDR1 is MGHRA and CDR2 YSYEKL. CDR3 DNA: TGCGCCAGCAGCCAAGAAGGGGCCCTGGATCAGCCCCAGCATTTT. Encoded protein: CASSQEGALDQPQHF.

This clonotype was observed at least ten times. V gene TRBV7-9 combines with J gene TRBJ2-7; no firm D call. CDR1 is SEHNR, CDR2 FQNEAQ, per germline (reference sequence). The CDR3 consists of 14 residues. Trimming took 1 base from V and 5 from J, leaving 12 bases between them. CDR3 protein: CASSLDRAFDEQYF. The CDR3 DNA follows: TGTGCCAGCAGCTTAGATCGGGCGTTCGACGAGCAGTACTTC. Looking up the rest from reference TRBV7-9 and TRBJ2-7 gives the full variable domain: DTGVSQNPRHKITKRGQNVTFRCDPISEHNRLYWYRQTLGQGPEFLTYFQNEAQLEKSRLLSDRFSAERPKGSFSTLEIQRTEQGDSAMYLCASSLDRAFDEQYFGPGTRLTVT.

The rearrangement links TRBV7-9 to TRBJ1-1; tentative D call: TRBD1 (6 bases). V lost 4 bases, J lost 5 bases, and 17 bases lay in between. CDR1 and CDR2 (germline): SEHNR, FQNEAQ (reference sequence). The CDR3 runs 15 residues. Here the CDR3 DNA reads TGTGCCAGCAGCTCACCGGGGGGGCTCGGGACTGAAGCTTTCTTT. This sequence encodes CASSSPGGLGTEAFF. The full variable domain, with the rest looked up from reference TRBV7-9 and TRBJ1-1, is DTGVSQNPRHKITKRGQNVTFRCDPISEHNRLYWYRQTLGQGPEFLTYFQNEAQLEKSRLLSDRFSAERPKGSFSTLEIQRTEQGDSAMYLCASSSPGGLGTEAFFGQGTRLTVV.

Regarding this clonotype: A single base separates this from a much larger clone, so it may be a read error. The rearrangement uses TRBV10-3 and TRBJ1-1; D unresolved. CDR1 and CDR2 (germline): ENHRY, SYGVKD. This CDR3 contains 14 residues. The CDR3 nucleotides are TGTGCCATCAGTGTCGACGAATACTACACTGAAGCTTCCTTT. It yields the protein CAISVDEYYTEASF.